A single sample is the source of the 32 T cell receptor beta chains below, sequenced in a study of blood T cell repertoires in COVID-19. This table comes from immunoSEQ multiplex PCR, and its TCRdb copy is limited to in-frame clones, with some not included. The repertoire holds over 150,000 clones, 79% seen once, with roughly 19% in the top ten. The sequencing input was PBMCs or T cells enriched from blood (not recorded which). These receptor sequences come from a woman in her seventies in a cohort exposed to, infected with or recovered from COVID-19 (not recorded which).

This clone showed up just once. CDR3 amino acids: CASRGGLALNTGELFF. DNA of the CDR3: TGTGCCAGCAGGGGGGGACTAGCTCTGAACACCGGGGAGCTGTTTTTT. This sequence joins TRBV28 and TRBJ2-2, with TRBD2 matching over 9 bases. J gave up 1 base and V 6 bases, and 6 bases lay outside the gene matches. This CDR3 has 16 residues. In germline, CDR1 is MDHEN, CDR2 SYDVKM.

The chain recombines TRBV28 with TRBJ1-6; possibly TRBD1 for D (5 bases). The V end lost 7 bases, the J end lost 6 bases, and 16 bases lay between the germline ends. The CDR3 has 15 residues. The germline gives CDR1 MDHEN, CDR2 SYDVKM. CDR3 amino acids: CASTQSGGGNSPLHF. Here the CDR3 DNA reads TGTGCCAGCACCCAGTCCGGGGGAGGTAATTCACCCCTCCACTTT.

The CDR3: CASSGDFGTQYF. The CDR3 DNA follows: TGTGCCAGCTCGGGAGACTTTGGGACCCAGTACTTC. The chain recombines TRBV2 with TRBJ2-5; perhaps TRBD2 as D (6 bases). Germline-derived CDR1 and CDR2 are SNHLY and FYNNEI. Trimming took off 8 bases at V and 7 bases at J, with 14 bases between the two ends. CDR3 length: 12 residues.

This chain links TRBV25-1 with TRBJ2-3; D remains ambiguous. The CDR3 totals 12 residues. CDR1 is MGHDK, CDR2 SYGVNS, per germline. Trimming left V 7 bases short and J 0 bases short, with 5 bases between. CDR3 in amino acids: CASKPSTDTQYF. CDR3 DNA sequence: TGTGCCAGCAAGCCTAGCACAGATACGCAGTATTTT.

The V call is TRBV7-9, the J call TRBJ2-7, with unresolved D. V was cut by 1 base and J by 10 bases, with 14 bases left in between. CDR1 SEHNR and CDR2 FQNEAQ come from the germline V gene (reference sequence). The CDR3 spans 13 residues. This CDR3 is CASSLEGRSRQYF. The CDR3 region has the DNA TGTGCCAGCAGCTTAGAAGGCAGGTCGCGTCAGTACTTC.

The V and J genes are TRBV27 and TRBJ2-6; 11 nucleotides agree with TRBD1. J lost 4 bases, V lost 5 bases, and 7 bases had no gene match. The germline V gene has CDR1 MNHEY and CDR2 SMNVEV (reference sequence). This CDR3 spans 17 amino acids. The CDR3 loop reads CASSPGQGVSGANVLTF. CDR3 nucleotide sequence: TGTGCCAGCAGTCCGGGACAGGGGGTTTCCGGGGCCAACGTCCTGACTTTC. The full variable domain, its missing parts supplied by reference TRBV27 and TRBJ2-6, is EAQVTQNPRYLITVTGKKLTVTCSQNMNHEYMSWYRQDPGLGLRQIYYSMNVEVTDKGDVPEGYKVSRKEKRNFPLILESPSPNQTSLYFCASSPGQGVSGANVLTFGAGSRLTVL.

The gene calls are TRBV27 and TRBJ1-1, with TRBD1 matching 12 bases. CDR3 length: 14 amino acids. Germline values: CDR1 MNHEY, CDR2 SMNVEV (reference sequence). V gave up 4 bases and J gave up 7 bases; unmatched junction bases: 4. CDR3 region: CASSYRDRGLEAFF. DNA of the CDR3: TGTGCCAGCAGTTACCGGGACAGGGGGCTTGAAGCTTTCTTT.

V is TRBV6-4 and J is TRBJ1-6; D uncertain. Germline values: CDR1 MRHNA, CDR2 SNTAGT. The CDR3 length is 12 residues. Trimming removed 8 bases from V and 8 bases from J, with 10 bases in between. CDR3: CASLTGYSPLHF. The CDR3 nucleotides read TGTGCCAGCTTGACGGGTTATTCACCCCTCCACTTT.

The V gene is TRBV5-1, the J gene TRBJ2-6, with 9 positions matching TRBD1. CDR1 and CDR2 (germline): SGHRS, YFSETQ. Trimming at V came to 3 bases and at J to 3 bases, leaving 10 bases not matched to a gene. This CDR3 spans 18 amino acids. The CDR3 nucleotides are TGCGCCAGCAGCTGGAGAACCGGGACAGGGTATGGGGCCAACGTCCTGACTTTC. This sequence encodes CASSWRTGTGYGANVLTF.

The chain joins TRBV5-1 to TRBJ2-3; TRBD2 aligns across 7 bases. CDR3 length: 15 residues. CDR1 and CDR2 (germline): SGHRS, YFSETQ. Trimming at V came to 5 bases and at J to 4 bases, leaving 10 bases not matched to a gene. The CDR3 DNA sequence: TGCGCCAGCAGTGGGTGGGCTAGCGGACCAGATACGCAGTATTTT. Translating it yields CASSGWASGPDTQYF.

This rearrangement joins TRBV11-2 to TRBJ1-6; no definite D call. The CDR3 consists of 14 residues. V shed 2 bases and J shed 10 bases, with 12 bases lying between them. From germline, CDR1 is SGHAT and CDR2 FQNNGV. The CDR3 spells CASSLLSYYSPLHF. The CDR3 nucleotides are TGTGCCAGCAGCTTACTTAGCTATTACTCACCCCTCCACTTT.

The rearrangement joins TRBV5-1 to TRBJ2-2; D is undetermined. The CDR3 has 16 residues. The V and J ends lost 4 bases and 1 base respectively, with 14 bases between them. CDR1 is SGHRS, CDR2 YFSETQ, per germline. The chain's CDR3 is CASSSQPYQNTGELFF. The CDR3 DNA reads as TGCGCCAGCAGCAGCCAACCATACCAGAACACCGGGGAGCTGTTTTTT.

The chain recombines TRBV7-3 with TRBJ2-5; 7 bases are shared with TRBD2. CDR3 length: 15 residues. V gave up 5 bases and J gave up 1 base; unmatched junction bases: 7. CDR1 SGHTA and CDR2 FQGTGA come from the germline V gene. Here the CDR3 reads CASSPRASGQETQYF. The CDR3 region has the DNA TGTGCCAGCAGCCCCCGGGCTAGCGGCCAAGAGACCCAGTACTTC.

The V gene is TRBV29-1, the J gene TRBJ2-5; maybe TRBD2 (6 bases). Germline V CDR1 and CDR2: SQVTM, ANQGSEA. The V gene lost 6 bases and the J gene lost 1 base, with 18 bases spanning the gap. CDR3 length equals 15 residues. The DNA of the CDR3 is TGCAGCGTGACTAGGGGAATGGGGTTCCAAGAGACCCAGTACTTC. Its protein product is CSVTRGMGFQETQYF.

CDR3 residues: CTSSPRWYTEAFF. The DNA for the CDR3 is TGCACCAGCAGCCCACGGTGGTACACTGAAGCTTTCTTT. This chain joins TRBV1 and TRBJ1-1. TRBV1 is given as a pseudogene. The CDR3 runs to 13 residues.

This clone was seen more than once but under ten times. The junction departs from the called germline gene at one end, perhaps through a read error. This chain joins TRBV6-2 or TRBV6-3 and TRBJ1-2; D unresolved. The CDR3 is 13 residues long. CDR1 and CDR2 from the germline V gene are MNHEY and SVGEGT. CDR3 nucleotides: TGTGCCAGCAGTTATTCTCAGTTGTCTCCATCTCGCTTC. Translated: CASSYSQLSPSRF.

V is TRBV3-1 (or the pseudogene TRBV3-2) and J is TRBJ2-2; a possible D gene is TRBD2 (6 bases). Germline V lookup: CDR1 LGHDT, CDR2 YNNKEL (reference sequence). V lost 4 bases, J lost 6 bases, and 9 bases lay in between. The CDR3 has 13 amino acids. Written as DNA, the CDR3 is TGTGCCAGCAGCCGTGGAGGGGCCGGGGAGCTGTTTTTT. It yields the protein CASSRGGAGELFF.

CDR3 in amino acids: CASSSPGGQTNYEQYF. CDR3 nucleotides: TGTGCCAGCAGCTCCCCCGGGGGGCAAACGAACTACGAGCAGTACTTC. The chain links TRBV5-4 to TRBJ2-7, with D perhaps TRBD2 (7 bases). The germline gives CDR1 SGHNT, CDR2 YYREEE (reference sequence). V lost 3 bases, J lost 3 bases, and 19 bases lay in between. This CDR3 contains 16 residues.

Only a few counts were recorded for this clone. This rearrangement joins TRBV13 to TRBJ2-4; 8 bases agree with TRBD1. With 3 bases clipped from V and 6 bases from J, the junction kept 4 bases outside the gene matches. CDR1 is PRHDT, CDR2 FYEKMQ, per germline (reference sequence). The CDR3 length is 14 residues. The CDR3 nucleotides read TGTGCCAGCAGCTTGGACAGGGCGAGAAACATTCAGTACTTC. Amino acid sequence: CASSLDRARNIQYF.

This chain connects TRBV6-5 to TRBJ2-3; a weak D match, TRBD2 (6 bases). V was cut by 5 bases and J by 10 bases, with 13 bases left in between. CDR3 size: 12 residues. The germline CDR1 and CDR2 sequences are MNHEY and SVGAGI. The CDR3: CASSTRENPQYF. CDR3 DNA: TGTGCCAGCAGTACTCGGGAGAATCCGCAGTATTTT.

As regards this clone: Other DNA sequences in the same sample also yield this CDR3. The chain employs TRBV5-1 and TRBJ1-6, with 7 bases lining up with TRBD1. Trimming removed 4 bases from V and 7 bases from J; junction bases left unmatched: 5. The CDR3 consists of 14 residues. Germline V gene sequence: CDR1 SGHRS, CDR2 YFSETQ. The CDR3 is CASSLGQLNSPLHF. CDR3 nucleotides: TGCGCCAGCAGCCTGGGACAGCTCAATTCACCCCTCCACTTT.

The chain employs TRBV28 and TRBJ1-2; tentative D call: TRBD1 (5 bases). This CDR3 has 13 residues. CDR1 and CDR2 from the germline V gene are MDHEN and SYDVKM. V was shortened by 5 bases and J by 7 bases, with 14 bases between the two germline ends. CDR3 coding DNA: TGTGCCAGCAGTCCACAGGACCGAGTTGGCTACACCTTC. Its protein product is CASSPQDRVGYTF.

V is TRBV5-8 and J is TRBJ1-5; D is unclear. V dropped 3 bases and J dropped 9 bases, with 19 bases sitting between them. CDR1 and CDR2 from the germline V gene are SGHTS and YDEGEE. CDR3 length: 15 residues. This CDR3 is CASSSRVHAMGPQHF. The CDR3 DNA sequence: TGTGCCAGCAGCTCCCGGGTCCATGCAATGGGGCCCCAGCATTTT.

This sequence joins TRBV6-5 and TRBJ1-2, with no clear D. V lost 6 bases to trimming and J lost 1 base, with 9 bases between them. The CDR3 spans 13 residues. Germline loops: CDR1 MNHEY, CDR2 SVGAGI. CDR3: CASRYDINYGYTF. In DNA form, the CDR3 reads TGTGCCAGCAGATACGACATTAACTATGGCTACACCTTC.

The chain has TRBV28 and TRBJ2-1; 10 bases line up with TRBD2. CDR1 and CDR2 (germline): MDHEN, SYDVKM. V was clipped by 1 base and J by 1 base; unmatched bases: 1. The CDR3 runs to 16 residues. CDR3 sequence reads: CASSLSTSGSYNEQFF. The CDR3 DNA is TGTGCCAGCAGTTTATCGACTAGCGGGTCCTACAATGAGCAGTTCTTC.

This CDR3 reads CAISEEAGEQYF. As DNA, the CDR3 is TGTGCCATCAGTGAGGAAGCGGGAGAGCAGTACTTC. V and J are TRBV10-3 and TRBJ2-7; TRBD2 matches 7 bases. Unmatched junction bases numbered 2, after V lost 2 bases and J lost 7 bases. CDR3 length: 12 amino acids. Germline CDR1 ENHRY, CDR2 SYGVKD.

V and J are TRBV5-4 and TRBJ2-4, with 7 positions matching TRBD2. The CDR3 covers 16 residues. In germline, CDR1 is SGHNT, CDR2 YYREEE (reference sequence). The junction had 6 bases not matched to a gene; V was cut back by 2 bases and J by 1 base. The CDR3 nucleotides are TGTGCCAGCAGCTTAAGCGGGATTAGGGCCAAAAACATTCAGTACTTC. Translation gives CASSLSGIRAKNIQYF.

This chain links TRBV28 with TRBJ2-7; 8 positions match TRBD1. Per the germline V gene, CDR1 is MDHEN and CDR2 is SYDVKM. The CDR3 has 15 amino acids. Trimming took 4 bases from V and 4 from J; bases not matched to a gene: 9. The CDR3, as DNA: TGTGCCAGCAGTTCCTGGGGGACAGGAGCATACGAGCAGTACTTC. Amino acid sequence: CASSSWGTGAYEQYF.

This clone was counted between two and nine times. The CDR3 region is CASSQVTRDLNQPQHF. CDR3 sequence (DNA): TGCGCCAGCAGCCAAGTCACAAGGGACTTAAATCAGCCCCAGCATTTT. This sequence joins TRBV4-1 and TRBJ1-5; the D gene is possibly TRBD1 (5 bases). The germline V gene has CDR1 MGHRA and CDR2 YSYEKL. V was clipped by 1 base and J by 4 bases, with 14 bases between them. The CDR3 contains 16 residues.

The J gene is TRBJ2-2, the V gene TRBV5-1, with D tentatively TRBD2 (6 bases). This CDR3 contains 13 residues. Trimming stripped 5 bases from V and 5 bases from J, with 10 bases between. Germline CDR1 is SGHRS and CDR2 is YFSETQ. CDR3 bases: TGCGCCAGCAGGGGCCGGGGGACCGGGGAGCTGTTTTTT. Translation gives CASRGRGTGELFF.

The V and J genes are TRBV28 and TRBJ1-5, with a weak D call TRBD1 (5 bases). CDR1 and CDR2 (germline): MDHEN, SYDVKM. The CDR3 is 15 amino acids. V lost 6 bases, J lost 6 bases, and 18 bases lay in between. The CDR3 DNA is TGTGCCAGCAGCACCGAGGAGGGGTACCCTCAGCCCCAGCATTTT. Protein: CASSTEEGYPQPQHF.

CDR3 in DNA: TGTGCCAGCAGCCCCACGGGGGGGTCCTACAATGAGCAGTTCTTC. Its translation: CASSPTGGSYNEQFF. V usage is TRBV11-3 and J usage is TRBJ2-1, with 8 bases identical to TRBD2. After removal of 5 bases from V and 1 base from J, the junction contained 4 bases not matched to a gene. CDR3 size: 15 residues. The germline V gene encodes CDR1 SGHNT and CDR2 YENEEA.